A single TCR beta chain is shown here with its context. This clone's antigen is unknown. No quality values exist for individual bases; no much larger clone is one base distant. Relative to germline, V is 5 bases shorter and J is 5 bases shorter, with 9 bases between their ends. Looking up the germline V gene yields CDR1 SQVTM and CDR2 ANQGSEA. Including the terminal cysteine and phenylalanine, the CDR3 comprises 11 residues. Just CDR3 DNA is preserved here, 33 bases in frame from base 1. The data derive from a study of T cell repertoires in cytomegalovirus infection (dated by TCRdb to between 2018 and 2021). Looking at the study overall: Because public TCR beta signatures pointed to carriage of CMV infection together with the matching HLA type, the HLA type of each donor mattered for the analysis.

What the work shows at the level of the full study, not this receptor alone: Carriers of CMV infection plus the relevant HLA type were discriminated by the cumulative frequency of public TCR beta family members in the study cohort and in an independent roughly 380-donor cohort. The ex vivo response was dominated by HLA-C-restricted CMV-specific TCR beta clonotypes, which also provided the single most frequent clonotype in two of eight donors.

These reads were obtained on an Illumina HiSeq 1500. TCRdb reanalyzed the raw reads on its own, using fastp at Q25 for trimming and MiXCR for clone calling, and kept in-frame beta chains. When rows share a CDR3 protein, they turn into one entry using the most common DNA and genes. In all, the sample holds about 680,000 distinct CDR3 sequences, and 20% to 25% of those were seen once. The ten most abundant clones make up less than 10% of the sample. The sample taken for sequencing was CD8+ T cells from PBMCs. The chain is made from TRBV29-1 and TRBJ1-1; the D gene is not confidently resolved. This sequence originates from a human donor in good health (CMV status not recorded). Some clones in this sample may be carry-over from other donors' samples. The CDR3 reads CSVSRRTEAFF. The DNA reads as follows: TGCAGCGTTTCCAGACGGACTGAAGCTTTCTTT. The reference TRBV29-1 and TRBJ1-1 proteins fill in what lies around the CDR3, so the full variable domain reads SAVISQKPSRDICQRGTSLTIQCQVDSQVTMMFWYRQQPGQSLTLIATANQGSEATYESGFVIDKFPISRPNLTFSTLTVSNMSPEDSSIYLCSVSRRTEAFFGQGTRLTVV.